The rows below give T cell receptor beta chains drawn from one sample of a study of T cell responses to AZD1222 COVID-19 vaccine. Sequenced by immunoSEQ multiplex PCR; TCRdb stores in-frame clones only, minus some. The sample has fewer than 85,000 clones; around 91% are singletons. The sample was peripheral blood, taken on day 0 of AZD1222 vaccination. Source of these receptors: an adult in good health. Both conserved end residues are part of each CDR3. D genes are given only for firm matches. Only some rows state a clone size, as once, few, many or a class for expanded clones.

j_call,v_call,d_call,clone_size,cdr3_nt,cdr3_aa
TRBJ2-3,TRBV2,TRBD2,-,TGTGCCACCCGACTAGCGGGAGGGTCCACAGATACGCAGTATTTT,CATRLAGGSTDTQYF
TRBJ2-7,TRBV6-6,-,once,TGTGCCAGCAGTTACGGGCAGGCGACCAGCGAGCAGTACTTC,CASSYGQATSEQYF
TRBJ2-3,TRBV25-1,-,-,TGTGCCAGCAGTGTGGGTGATACGCAGTATTTT,CASSVGDTQYF
TRBJ2-2,TRBV3-1/TRBV3-2,-,-,TGTGCCAGCAGCCAAGTGGTCGGGGAGCTGTTTTTT,CASSQVVGELFF
TRBJ2-1,TRBV6-6,-,-,TGTGCCAGCAGTTCGAGCTCCTACAATGAGCAGTTCTTC,CASSSSSYNEQFF
TRBJ2-7,TRBV29-1,-,-,TGCAGCGTTGCTGGGACGGGAGTGTACGCCTACGAGCAGTACTTC,CSVAGTGVYAYEQYF
TRBJ1-4,TRBV19,-,-,TGTGCCAGTCGAACCCCCGGGACTAATGAAAAACTGTTTTTT,CASRTPGTNEKLFF
TRBJ1-2,TRBV5-1,-,-,TGCGCCAGCAGCTCCCTGCTAGGAGGGAAGAGTAACTATGGCTACACCTTC,CASSSLLGGKSNYGYTF
TRBJ1-6,TRBV3-1/TRBV3-2,-,-,TGTGCCAGCTGTCAATCACAAGGGAATTCACCCCTCCACTTT,CASCQSQGNSPLHF
TRBJ1-2,TRBV2,-,-,TGTGCCAGCAGGGAACGAGGGGAAGGCGGCTACACCTTC,CASRERGEGGYTF
TRBJ2-2,TRBV9,-,-,TGTGCCAGCAGCGCCCCTATGGGGACCGGGGAGCTGTTTTTT,CASSAPMGTGELFF
TRBJ2-2,TRBV7-9,TRBD2,few,TGTGCCAGCAGGGGGACTAGCGGGAGTGAAACCGGGGAGCTGTTTTTT,CASRGTSGSETGELFF
TRBJ2-1,TRBV9,TRBD2,-,TGTGCCAGCAGCTCTCTAGCGGGATCACCCTACAATGAGCAGTTCTTC,CASSSLAGSPYNEQFF
TRBJ2-1,TRBV2,TRBD2,-,TGTGCCAGCTTAAGACTAGCGGGAGGGGGTGAGCAGTTCTTC,CASLRLAGGGEQFF
TRBJ2-3,TRBV9,-,-,TGTGCCAGCAGCGTAGGAGGAGCGGCAAGCACAGATACGCAGTATTTT,CASSVGGAASTDTQYF
TRBJ2-1,TRBV28,TRBD2,-,TGTGCCAGCAGTGCGCGGGAGGCCTCTGGGTTTGAGCAGTTCTTC,CASSAREASGFEQFF
TRBJ2-7,TRBV7-9,-,-,TGTGCCAGCAGCATTGCCGGGATCAACCCGCAGTACTTC,CASSIAGINPQYF
TRBJ1-1,TRBV5-1,-,-,TGCGCCAGCAGCCCCTCAGAGACCGCGATGAACACTGAAGCTTTCTTT,CASSPSETAMNTEAFF
TRBJ2-7,TRBV30,-,-,TGTGCCTGGAGCCCTCGCGGGGGCTACTACGAGCAGTACTTC,CAWSPRGGYYEQYF
TRBJ2-2,TRBV4-1,-,-,TGCGCCAGCAGCCAAGACAACCTAAACACCGGGGAGCTGTTTTTT,CASSQDNLNTGELFF
TRBJ1-5,TRBV3-1/TRBV3-2,-,-,TGTGCCAGCAGCCCAGGCCAGTACAATCAGCCCCAGCATTTT,CASSPGQYNQPQHF
TRBJ1-6,TRBV7-9,-,-,TGTGCCAGCAGCTTAAGCGGGGCTAATTCACCCCTCCACTTT,CASSLSGANSPLHF
TRBJ1-2,TRBV7-9,-,-,TGTGCCAGCAGCTTAGGGCAGGAATATGGCTACACCTTC,CASSLGQEYGYTF
TRBJ2-3,TRBV6-1,TRBD2,-,TGTGCCAGCAGTGCCCTGACTAGCGGTGGGGGGACAGATACGCAGTATTTT,CASSALTSGGGTDTQYF
TRBJ2-1,TRBV5-1,TRBD2,-,TGCGCCAGCAGCTTTCCCCGCTTATTGACCGGGACTAGCGGGACCCGCTCCTACAATGAGCAGTTCTTC,CASSFPRLLTGTSGTRSYNEQFF
TRBJ1-5,TRBV5-4,-,-,TGTGCCAGCAGTAGGGCAGGGGAGGATCAGCCCCAGCATTTT,CASSRAGEDQPQHF
TRBJ2-5,TRBV5-1,-,-,TGCGCCAGCAGCTCCGGGACGGGGGTACAAGAGACCCAGTACTTC,CASSSGTGVQETQYF
TRBJ2-2,TRBV11-1,-,-,TGTGCCAGCACCCCGGTGGCGGGAACCGGGGAGCTGTTTTTT,CASTPVAGTGELFF
TRBJ2-5,TRBV5-5,-,-,TGTGCCAGCAGCTTGGAGGGGGGGAGTGAGACCCAGTACTTC,CASSLEGGSETQYF
TRBJ1-1,TRBV4-2,-,-,TGTGCCAGCAGCCAAGATGGGGTAGAAGCTTTCTTT,CASSQDGVEAFF
TRBJ1-1,TRBV20-1,-,-,TGCAGTGCTCCGGGGAGGGAGGAACCTTTCTTT,CSAPGREEPFF
TRBJ2-1,TRBV7-9,TRBD2,-,TGTGCCAGCAGCTCCCTCGGGACTAGCAATGAGCAGTTCTTC,CASSSLGTSNEQFF
TRBJ1-2,TRBV5-1,-,-,TGCGCCAGCAGCTTGGAGGGGTGGGGATCGGAAACCTTC,CASSLEGWGSETF
TRBJ1-3,TRBV4-2,-,-,TGTGCCAGCAGCCAAGATAATCTCGGAAACACCATATATTTT,CASSQDNLGNTIYF
TRBJ1-4,TRBV5-1,-,-,TGCGCCAGCAGCTTGGATGGGTCGAGGGGGCTGTTTTTT,CASSLDGSRGLFF
TRBJ2-2,TRBV7-9,TRBD1,-,TGTGCCAGCAGACAGGGGGCCGGGGAGCTGTTTTTT,CASRQGAGELFF
TRBJ2-3,TRBV6-5,TRBD1,-,TGTGCCAGCAGCCCCGGGACAGGGGGCCGGGATACGCAGTATTTT,CASSPGTGGRDTQYF
TRBJ2-7,TRBV7-2,-,-,TGTGCCAGCAGCTTAGGGGCAGGACTCTACGAGCAGTACTTC,CASSLGAGLYEQYF
TRBJ2-7,TRBV6-1,-,-,TGTGCCAGCAGTGAGATCTACGAGCAGTACTTC,CASSEIYEQYF
TRBJ2-1,TRBV9,-,-,TGTGCCAGCAGCCCCCGGACCGGAGGAGGCTATGAGCAGTTCTTC,CASSPRTGGGYEQFF
TRBJ2-7,TRBV11-2,-,-,TGTGCCAGCAGCTTCTACTACGAGCAGTACTTC,CASSFYYEQYF
TRBJ1-2,TRBV28,-,-,TGTGCCAGCACACGGAACTATGGCTACACCTTC,CASTRNYGYTF
TRBJ2-1,TRBV9,-,-,TGTGCCAGCAGCGTAGGAGGCCTTAGCTCCTACAATGAGCAGTTCTTC,CASSVGGLSSYNEQFF
TRBJ2-7,TRBV4-3,TRBD2,-,TGCGCCAGCAGCCAAGGTCGACTAGCGGGAACCTACGAGCAGTACTTC,CASSQGRLAGTYEQYF
TRBJ2-3,TRBV6-6,TRBD1,few,TGTGCCAGCAGTTACAGTCACAGGGGGCATAGGGATACGCAGTATTTT,CASSYSHRGHRDTQYF
TRBJ2-7,TRBV29-1,-,-,TGCAGCGAAACCCCAGGGACCCACGAGCAGTACTTC,CSETPGTHEQYF
TRBJ2-3,TRBV2,-,-,TGTGCCAGCAGACTTTTAACTAGCACAGATACGCAGTATTTT,CASRLLTSTDTQYF
TRBJ2-1,TRBV28,TRBD1,-,TGTGCCACCAGTTTTTTGGGACAGAAGAATGAGCAGTTCTTC,CATSFLGQKNEQFF
TRBJ1-4,TRBV30,-,-,TGTGCCTGGGAGGGGGGAATGAATGAAAAACTGTTTTTT,CAWEGGMNEKLFF
TRBJ2-1,TRBV27,-,-,TGTGCCAGCAGTTTCCGTCAACGCTACAATGAGCAGTTCTTC,CASSFRQRYNEQFF
TRBJ1-3,TRBV18,-,-,TGTGCCAGCTCACCTTCGACAGGCCGCTCTGGAAACACCATATATTTT,CASSPSTGRSGNTIYF
TRBJ2-7,TRBV19,TRBD2,once,TGTGCCAGTCGTAGCGGGGTAACCTACGAGCAGTACTTC,CASRSGVTYEQYF
TRBJ2-5,TRBV9,-,-,TGTGCCAGCAGCGTAGGAGGAAGGCGAGAGACCCAGTACTTC,CASSVGGRRETQYF
TRBJ1-3,TRBV5-1,-,-,TGCGCCAGCAGCTTGGAACCCATGAACACCATATATTTT,CASSLEPMNTIYF